Following are 22 T cell receptor beta chains from one sample sequenced in a study of spatial heterogeneity in lung cancer. TCRdb independently ran MiXCR on the 5' RACE reads; one entry per CDR3 protein. The sample has about 40,000 distinct CDR3 sequences, roughly 4.9% seen once. Documented time point: sample taken at primary tumor resection. The sample was PBMCs, taken at surgery. The receptor source for this set is a female donor with early-stage non-small cell lung cancer.

This chain uses TRBV20-1 with TRBJ1-5; possible D gene TRBD1, 6 bases. Germline V CDR1 and CDR2: DFQATT, SNEGSKA (reference sequence). V gave up 0 bases and J gave up 7 bases, with 19 bases separating them. The CDR3 is 16 amino acids. The CDR3 DNA reads TGCAGTGCTAGAGATCCCGTGCAGGGGAGTTTACAGCCCCAGCATTTT. It specifies CSARDPVQGSLQPQHF.

This clonotype was seen many times. The gene calls are TRBV6-2 or TRBV6-3 and TRBJ1-4; D is uncertain. The CDR3 is 14 amino acids. Germline V gene sequence: CDR1 MNHEY, CDR2 SVGEGT. Trimming took 6 bases from V and 0 from J, leaving 8 bases between them. This CDR3 reads CASSWTATNEKLFF. The CDR3 DNA reads as TGTGCCAGCAGCTGGACTGCAACTAATGAAAAACTGTTTTTT.

This clonotype was recorded at least ten times. The chain links TRBV10-2 to TRBJ2-1; D gene uncertain. The CDR3 is made up of 15 amino acids. V shed 3 bases and J shed 2 bases, with 11 bases lying between them. Germline loops: CDR1 WSHSY, CDR2 SAAADI. CDR3 loop: CASSDANPAYNEQFF. CDR3 coding DNA: TGCGCCAGCAGTGATGCAAACCCCGCCTACAATGAGCAGTTCTTC.

There are many counts of this clonotype. The CDR3 DNA reads TGTGCCAGCAGCTTAGGTGGGGTCTATGGCTACACCTTC. Amino acids: CASSLGGVYGYTF. The gene calls are TRBV7-2 and TRBJ1-2, with D unclear. This CDR3 is built from 13 residues. The germline V gene encodes CDR1 SGHTA and CDR2 FQGNSA. Trimming took 1 base from V and 4 from J, leaving 7 bases between them.

In its sample, this clonotype was seen many times. CDR3 coding DNA: TGTGCCAGTAGTTCCGACAGGGAGAGGCAGCCCCAGCATTTT. It codes for CASSSDRERQPQHF. V gene TRBV19 combines with J gene TRBJ1-5, with TRBD1 matching over 7 bases. CDR3 length: 14 residues. CDR1 and CDR2 (germline): LNHDA, SQIVND (reference sequence). J gave up 7 bases and V 5 bases, and 8 bases lay outside the gene matches.

This clonotype was found many times. V usage is TRBV6-1 and J usage is TRBJ1-5; 10 nucleotides line up with TRBD1. CDR3 length equals 16 residues. The germline CDR1 and CDR2 sequences are MNHNS and SASEGT. The junction had 10 bases not matched to a gene; V was cut back by 4 bases and J by 7 bases. For the CDR3, the DNA is TGTGCCAGCAGTGCCATCCGGGACAGGGGCTTCCAGCCCCAGCATTTT. As protein: CASSAIRDRGFQPQHF.

A few counts support this clonotype. The rearrangement joins TRBV6-2 or TRBV6-3 to TRBJ2-5; 8 nucleotides match TRBD2. This CDR3 spans 14 amino acids. Trimming removed 8 bases from V and 1 base from J; junction bases left unmatched: 6. From germline, CDR1 is MNHEY and CDR2 SVGEGT. The CDR3 coding sequence is TGTGCCAGCGATAAAACTAGCGGCCAAGAGACCCAGTACTTC. Translated: CASDKTSGQETQYF.

Ten or more counts support this clonotype. J is TRBJ2-7 and V is TRBV11-3; D gene ambiguous. The CDR3 is made up of 14 amino acids. The V end lost 2 bases, the J end lost 6 bases, and 14 bases lay between the germline ends. CDR1 and CDR2 from the germline V gene are SGHNT and YENEEA. The chain's CDR3 is CASSLQATSSEQYF. CDR3 DNA: TGTGCCAGCAGCTTACAGGCTACGAGTAGCGAGCAGTACTTC.

This clonotype was detected ten times or more. The rearrangement links TRBV12-3 or TRBV12-4 to TRBJ1-1; maybe TRBD1 (5 bases). This CDR3 contains 14 residues. Trimming took off 1 base at V and 1 base at J, with 7 bases between the two ends. The CDR3 region is CASSLGGANTEAFF. Written as DNA, the CDR3 is TGTGCCAGCAGTTTAGGGGGCGCGAACACTGAAGCTTTCTTT.

In its sample, this clonotype was seen many times. The V gene is TRBV7-9, the J gene TRBJ2-7; D is uncertain. Trimming took off 1 base at V and 3 bases at J, with 10 bases between the two ends. Germline assignment: CDR1 SEHNR and CDR2 FQNEAQ (reference sequence). The CDR3 sequence is 14 residues long. Written as DNA, the CDR3 is TGTGCCAGCAGCTTAGATACGGCCCGCTACGAGCAGTACTTC. Protein: CASSLDTARYEQYF.

This clonotype was observed a few times. The rearrangement joins TRBV14 to TRBJ2-3; D may correspond to TRBD1 or TRBD2 (5 bases each). The V end lost 0 bases, the J end lost 6 bases, and 7 bases lay between the germline ends. CDR3 size: 13 residues. Germline values: CDR1 SGHDN, CDR2 FVKESK. The DNA for the CDR3 is TGTGCCAGCAGCCAAGACGGGACGGATACGCAGTATTTT. It codes for CASSQDGTDTQYF.

Concerning this clonotype itself: Possible read error: a much larger clone is one base away. The genes are TRBV5-6 and TRBJ1-1; D is undetermined. The ends were cut back, 4 bases at V and 5 bases at J, with 12 bases in the middle. CDR3 size: 13 residues. Germline V lookup: CDR1 SGHDT, CDR2 YYEEEE. DNA for the CDR3: TGTGCCAGCAGCCCACATGGGAGAACTGAAGCTTTCTTT. Translating it yields CASSPHGRTEAFF.

In this sample, this clonotype turned up a few times. The rearrangement joins TRBV19 to TRBJ2-5; D is ambiguous. The germline V gene has CDR1 LNHDA and CDR2 SQIVND (reference sequence). V was shortened by 5 bases and J by 1 base, with 14 bases between the two germline ends. This CDR3 has 15 amino acids. The CDR3 DNA sequence: TGTGCCAGTAGTCCTCTTGACGGGTTCCAAGAGACCCAGTACTTC. This gives the protein CASSPLDGFQETQYF.

This clonotype came up many times. The V gene is TRBV7-3, the J gene TRBJ2-1; TRBD2 matches at 15 bases. This CDR3 spans 17 amino acids. Germline V gives CDR1 SGHTA, CDR2 FQGTGA. Trimming at V came to 4 bases and at J to 4 bases, leaving 5 bases not matched to a gene. For the CDR3, the DNA is TGTGCCAGCAGCTCCACCGGACTAGCGGGGGGGTACAATGAGCAGTTCTTC. Translated, it gives CASSSTGLAGGYNEQFF.

At least ten counts were recorded for this clonotype. The chain has TRBV20-1 and TRBJ2-7; TRBD1 matches at 10 bases. Trimming took 3 bases from V and 5 from J; bases not matched to a gene: 7. The CDR3 extends over 14 amino acids. Germline CDR1 and CDR2: DFQATT and SNEGSKA (reference sequence). CDR3 protein: CSASPRDRGNEQYF. CDR3 nucleotide sequence: TGCAGTGCTAGTCCTCGGGACAGGGGCAACGAGCAGTACTTC.

This clonotype was picked up many times. This chain joins TRBV7-2 and TRBJ2-2, with unresolved D. This CDR3 spans 13 amino acids. Germline V CDR1 and CDR2: SGHTA, FQGNSA. V lost 5 bases and J lost 6, with 10 bases in between. CDR3 bases: TGTGCCAGCAGCCTTTCTCCTTCCGGGGAGCTGTTTTTT. Amino acid sequence: CASSLSPSGELFF.

This clonotype was counted only a few times. The chain uses TRBV6-6 and TRBJ1-1; D might be TRBD1 (5 bases). The CDR3 covers 13 residues. CDR1 is MNHNY, CDR2 SVGAGI, per germline (reference sequence). V was pared by 4 bases and J by 1 base, with 7 bases between. The CDR3 nucleotides read TGTGCCAGCAGTTTTCAGGGGAACACTGAAGCTTTCTTT. The encoded protein is CASSFQGNTEAFF.

CDR3 residues: CASTRLRAGGQETQYF. DNA for the CDR3: TGTGCCAGCACAAGATTGCGGGCGGGGGGGCAAGAGACCCAGTACTTC. This chain uses TRBV7-2 with TRBJ2-5, with TRBD2 identical over 9 bases. The germline gives CDR1 SGHTA, CDR2 FQGNSA. V lost 7 bases, J lost 2 bases, and 11 bases stayed unmatched. The CDR3 is 16 residues long.

This clonotype has at least ten counts. This chain links TRBV27 with TRBJ2-5; no clear D gene. Germline V gives CDR1 MNHEY, CDR2 SMNVEV (reference sequence). The CDR3 is made up of 15 amino acids. V was cut by 4 bases and J by 1 base, with 13 bases left in between. For the CDR3, the DNA is TGTGCCAGCAGTTCTGAATTCGAGTTCCAAGAGACCCAGTACTTC. This sequence encodes CASSSEFEFQETQYF.

This clonotype was detected ten times or more. The rearrangement links TRBV5-1 to TRBJ2-3; D possibly matches TRBD1 or TRBD2 (5 bases each). CDR3 length: 14 residues. V lost 0 bases and J lost 2, with 7 bases in between. Per the germline V gene, CDR1 is SGHRS and CDR2 is YFSETQ. CDR3 DNA: TGCGCCAGCAGCTTGGGAGGGGCCACAGATACGCAGTATTTT. The encoded protein is CASSLGGATDTQYF. The full variable domain, with the rest looked up from reference TRBV5-1 and TRBJ2-3, is KAGVTQTPRYLIKTRGQQVTLSCSPISGHRSVSWYQQTPGQGLQFLFEYFSETQRNKGNFPGRFSGRQFSNSRSEMNVSTLELGDSALYLCASSLGGATDTQYFGPGTRLTVL.

Note on this clonotype: A read error may be the cause here, since a much bigger clone is one base away. The J gene is TRBJ1-6, the V gene TRBV5-1; D is possibly TRBD1 (5 bases). The V and J ends lost 0 bases and 5 bases respectively, with 12 bases between them. This CDR3 contains 16 residues. CDR1 and CDR2 (germline): SGHRS, YFSETQ. CDR3 bases: TGCGCCAGCAGCTTGGCGGTGGGGCAAAATAATTCACCCCTCCACTTT. Its translation is CASSLAVGQNNSPLHF.

The V and J genes are TRBV19 and TRBJ1-2; D not certain. V lost 6 bases to trimming and J lost 8 bases, with 13 bases between them. Germline V gene sequence: CDR1 LNHDA, CDR2 SQIVND (reference sequence). The CDR3 spans 12 residues. CDR3 loop: CASSQSAAGYTF. The CDR3 DNA reads as TGTGCCAGTAGCCAATCGGCGGCCGGCTACACCTTC.